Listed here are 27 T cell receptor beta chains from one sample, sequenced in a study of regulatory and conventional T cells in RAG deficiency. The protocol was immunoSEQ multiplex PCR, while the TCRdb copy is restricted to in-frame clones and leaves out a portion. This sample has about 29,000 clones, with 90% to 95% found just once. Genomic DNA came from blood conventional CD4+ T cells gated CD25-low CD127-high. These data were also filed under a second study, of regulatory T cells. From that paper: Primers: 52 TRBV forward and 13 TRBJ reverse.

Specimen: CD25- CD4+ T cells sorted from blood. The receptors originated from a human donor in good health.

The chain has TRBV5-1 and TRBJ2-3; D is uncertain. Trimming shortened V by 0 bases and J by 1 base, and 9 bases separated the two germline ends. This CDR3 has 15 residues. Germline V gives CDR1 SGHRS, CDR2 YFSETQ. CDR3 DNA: TGCGCCAGCAGCTTGGGCGGCTTCCGCACAGATACGCAGTATTTT. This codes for CASSLGGFRTDTQYF. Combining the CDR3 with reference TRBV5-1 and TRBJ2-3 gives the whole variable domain KAGVTQTPRYLIKTRGQQVTLSCSPISGHRSVSWYQQTPGQGLQFLFEYFSETQRNKGNFPGRFSGRQFSNSRSEMNVSTLELGDSALYLCASSLGGFRTDTQYFGPGTRLTVL.

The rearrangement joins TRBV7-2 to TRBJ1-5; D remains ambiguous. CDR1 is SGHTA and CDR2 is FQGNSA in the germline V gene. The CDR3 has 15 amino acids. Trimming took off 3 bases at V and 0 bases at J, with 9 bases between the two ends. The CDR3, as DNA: TGTGCCAGCAGCTTTGGGCAGTTTAGCAATCAGCCCCAGCATTTT. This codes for CASSFGQFSNQPQHF.

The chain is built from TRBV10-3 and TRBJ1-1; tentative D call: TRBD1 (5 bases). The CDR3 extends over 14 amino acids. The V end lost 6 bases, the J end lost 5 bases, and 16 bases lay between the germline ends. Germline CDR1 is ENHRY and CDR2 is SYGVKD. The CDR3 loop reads CAISSGGVKTEAFF. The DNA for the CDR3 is TGTGCCATCAGCTCCGGGGGGGTTAAGACTGAAGCTTTCTTT.

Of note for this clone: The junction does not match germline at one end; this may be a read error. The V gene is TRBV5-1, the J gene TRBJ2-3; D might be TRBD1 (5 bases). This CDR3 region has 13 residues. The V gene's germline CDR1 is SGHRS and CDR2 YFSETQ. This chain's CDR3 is CASSLAVTGTQYF. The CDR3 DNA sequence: TGCGCCAGCAGCTTGGCCGTAACAGGTACGCAGTATTTT.

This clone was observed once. CDR3 loop: CASRGRGGAETQYF. In DNA, the CDR3 is TGTGCCAGCAGAGGGCGAGGGGGTGCGGAGACCCAGTACTTC. This chain uses TRBV5-6 with TRBJ2-5; tentative D call: TRBD1 (6 bases). The germline CDR1 and CDR2 sequences are SGHDT and YYEEEE. The CDR3 totals 14 residues. V lost 5 bases and J 5 bases, leaving 16 bases between the germline ends.

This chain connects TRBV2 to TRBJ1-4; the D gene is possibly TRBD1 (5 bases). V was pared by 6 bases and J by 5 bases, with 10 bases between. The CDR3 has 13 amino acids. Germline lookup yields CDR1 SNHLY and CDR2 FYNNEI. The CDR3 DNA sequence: TGTGCCAGCAGGGGGCAGTCAAATGAAAAACTGTTTTTT. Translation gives CASRGQSNEKLFF.

CDR3 DNA: TGCGCCAGCAGCCAAGATCCGGGGGTCGAGCAGTACTTC. Protein: CASSQDPGVEQYF. This chain uses TRBV4-1 with TRBJ2-7; perhaps TRBD2 as D (6 bases). Trimming took off 0 bases at V and 6 bases at J, with 9 bases between the two ends. Germline V lookup: CDR1 MGHRA, CDR2 YSYEKL. The length of the CDR3 is 13 residues.

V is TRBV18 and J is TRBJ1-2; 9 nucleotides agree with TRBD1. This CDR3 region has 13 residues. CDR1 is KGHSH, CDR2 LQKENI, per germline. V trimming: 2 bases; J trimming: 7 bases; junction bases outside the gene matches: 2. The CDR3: CASSPGTGSGYTF. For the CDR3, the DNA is TGTGCCAGCTCACCAGGGACAGGGAGTGGCTACACCTTC.

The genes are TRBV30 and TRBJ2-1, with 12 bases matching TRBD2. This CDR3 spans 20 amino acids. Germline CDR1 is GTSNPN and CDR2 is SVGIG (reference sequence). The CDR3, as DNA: TGTGCTTCGAGTTCTAGGGGGACAGGGGTGCTAGCGGGGGGGCCCAATGAGCAGTTCTTC. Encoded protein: CASSSRGTGVLAGGPNEQFF.

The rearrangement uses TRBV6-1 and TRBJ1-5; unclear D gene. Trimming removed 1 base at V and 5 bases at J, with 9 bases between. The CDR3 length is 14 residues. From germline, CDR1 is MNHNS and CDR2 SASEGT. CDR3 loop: CASSEVPADQPQHF. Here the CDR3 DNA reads TGTGCCAGCAGTGAAGTGCCAGCGGATCAGCCCCAGCATTTT.

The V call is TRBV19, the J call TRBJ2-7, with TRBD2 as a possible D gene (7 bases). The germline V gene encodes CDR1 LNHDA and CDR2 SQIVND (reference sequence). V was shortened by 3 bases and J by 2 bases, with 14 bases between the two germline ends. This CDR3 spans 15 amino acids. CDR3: CASSIAGALPYEQYF. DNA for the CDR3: TGTGCCAGTAGTATTGCGGGGGCCCTCCCCTACGAGCAGTACTTC.

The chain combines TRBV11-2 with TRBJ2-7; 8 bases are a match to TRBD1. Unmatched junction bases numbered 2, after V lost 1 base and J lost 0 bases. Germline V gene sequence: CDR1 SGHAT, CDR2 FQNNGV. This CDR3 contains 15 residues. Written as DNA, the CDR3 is TGTGCCAGCAGCTTAGCAGGGGGCCCCTCCTACGAGCAGTACTTC. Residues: CASSLAGGPSYEQYF.

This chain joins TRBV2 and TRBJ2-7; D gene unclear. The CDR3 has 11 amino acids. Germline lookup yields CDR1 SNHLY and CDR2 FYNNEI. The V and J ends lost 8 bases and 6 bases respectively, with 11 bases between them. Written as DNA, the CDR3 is TGTGCCAGCCAAGCGTCCGGCGAGCAGTACTTC. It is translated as CASQASGEQYF.

The CDR3 reads CASSQSGLATDTQYF. The CDR3 nucleotides read TGCGCCAGCAGCCAATCAGGACTAGCCACAGATACGCAGTATTTT. V and J are TRBV4-1 and TRBJ2-3, with 8 bases aligning to TRBD2. The germline CDR1 and CDR2 sequences are MGHRA and YSYEKL. V lost 2 bases, J lost 2 bases, and 3 bases stayed unmatched. The CDR3 is made up of 15 amino acids.

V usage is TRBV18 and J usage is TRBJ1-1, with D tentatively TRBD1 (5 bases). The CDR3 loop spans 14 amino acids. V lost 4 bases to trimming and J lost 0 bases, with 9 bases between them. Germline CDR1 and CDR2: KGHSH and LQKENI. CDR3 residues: CASSQKQVNTEAFF. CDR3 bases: TGTGCCAGCTCACAGAAACAGGTGAACACTGAAGCTTTCTTT.

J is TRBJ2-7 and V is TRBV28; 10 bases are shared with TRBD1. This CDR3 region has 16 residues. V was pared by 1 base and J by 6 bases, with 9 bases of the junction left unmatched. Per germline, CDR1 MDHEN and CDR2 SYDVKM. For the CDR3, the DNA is TGTGCCAGCAGTTTATCGGGGACAGGGGCGTACTGCGAGCAGTACTTC. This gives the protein CASSLSGTGAYCEQYF.

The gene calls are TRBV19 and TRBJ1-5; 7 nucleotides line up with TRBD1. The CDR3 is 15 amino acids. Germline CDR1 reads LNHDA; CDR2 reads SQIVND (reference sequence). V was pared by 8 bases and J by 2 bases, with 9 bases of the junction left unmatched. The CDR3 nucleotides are TGTGCCAGTGGGACAGTCAGAGATGGCAATCAGCCCCAGCATTTT. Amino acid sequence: CASGTVRDGNQPQHF. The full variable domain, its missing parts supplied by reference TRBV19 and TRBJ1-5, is DGGITQSPKYLFRKEGQNVTLSCEQNLNHDAMYWYRQDPGQGLRLIYYSQIVNDFQKGDIAEGYSVSREKKESFPLTVTSAQKNPTAFYLCASGTVRDGNQPQHFGDGTRLSIL.

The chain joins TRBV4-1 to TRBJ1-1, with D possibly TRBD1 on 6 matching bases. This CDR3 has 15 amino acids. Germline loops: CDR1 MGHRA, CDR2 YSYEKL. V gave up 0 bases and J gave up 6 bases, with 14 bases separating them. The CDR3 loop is CASSQEAGTSAEAFF. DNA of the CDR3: TGCGCCAGCAGCCAAGAGGCAGGGACAAGCGCTGAAGCTTTCTTT.

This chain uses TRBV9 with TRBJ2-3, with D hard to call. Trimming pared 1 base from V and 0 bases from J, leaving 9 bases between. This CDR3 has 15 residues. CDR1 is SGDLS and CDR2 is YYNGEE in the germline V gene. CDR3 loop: CASSVIAGSTDTQYF. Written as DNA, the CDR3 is TGTGCCAGCAGCGTAATAGCCGGTAGCACAGATACGCAGTATTTT. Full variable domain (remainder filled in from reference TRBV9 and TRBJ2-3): DSGVTQTPKHLITATGQRVTLRCSPRSGDLSVYWYQQSLDQGLQFLIQYYNGEERAKGNILERFSAQQFPDLHSELNLSSLELGDSALYFCASSVIAGSTDTQYFGPGTRLTVL.

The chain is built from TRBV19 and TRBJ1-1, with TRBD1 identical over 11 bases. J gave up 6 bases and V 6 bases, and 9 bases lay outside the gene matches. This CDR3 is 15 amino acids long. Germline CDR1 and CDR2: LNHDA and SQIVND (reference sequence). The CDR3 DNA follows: TGTGCCAGTAGCCCGCGGACAGGGGGCTGGGCTGAAGCTTTCTTT. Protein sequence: CASSPRTGGWAEAFF.

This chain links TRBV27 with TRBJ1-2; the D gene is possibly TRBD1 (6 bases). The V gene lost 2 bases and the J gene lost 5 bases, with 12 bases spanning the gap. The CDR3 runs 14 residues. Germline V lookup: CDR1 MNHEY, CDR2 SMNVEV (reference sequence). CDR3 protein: CASSLIGTKYGYTF. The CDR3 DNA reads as TGTGCCAGCAGTTTAATTGGGACAAAGTATGGCTACACCTTC.

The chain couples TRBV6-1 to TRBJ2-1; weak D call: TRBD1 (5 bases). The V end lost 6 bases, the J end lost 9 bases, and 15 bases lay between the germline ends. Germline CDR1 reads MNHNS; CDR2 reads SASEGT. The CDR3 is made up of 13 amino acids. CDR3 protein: CASREFSRGEQFF. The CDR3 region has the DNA TGTGCCAGCAGGGAATTCTCTAGGGGTGAGCAGTTCTTC.

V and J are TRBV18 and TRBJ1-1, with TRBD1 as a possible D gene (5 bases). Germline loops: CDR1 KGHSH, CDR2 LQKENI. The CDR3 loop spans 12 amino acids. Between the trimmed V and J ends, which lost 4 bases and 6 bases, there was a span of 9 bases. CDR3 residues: CASSQGMSEAFF. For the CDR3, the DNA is TGTGCCAGCTCACAGGGGATGTCTGAAGCTTTCTTT.

CDR3 loop: CASSPSRGRPGESGYTF. In DNA, the CDR3 is TGTGCCAGCAGCCCAAGTAGGGGGCGCCCCGGGGAGAGTGGCTACACCTTC. V gene TRBV9 combines with J gene TRBJ1-2; TRBD1 matches at 7 bases. From germline, CDR1 is SGDLS and CDR2 YYNGEE. The CDR3 length is 17 residues. Trimming removed 4 bases from V and 7 bases from J; junction bases left unmatched: 19.

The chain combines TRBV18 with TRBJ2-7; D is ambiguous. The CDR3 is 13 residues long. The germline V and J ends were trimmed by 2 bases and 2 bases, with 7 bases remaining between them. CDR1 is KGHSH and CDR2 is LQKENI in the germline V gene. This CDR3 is CASSPARTYEQYF. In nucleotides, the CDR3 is TGTGCCAGCTCACCAGCCAGGACCTACGAGCAGTACTTC. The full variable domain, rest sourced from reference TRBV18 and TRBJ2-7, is NAGVMQNPRHLVRRRGQEARLRCSPMKGHSHVYWYRQLPEEGLKFMVYLQKENIIDESGMPKERFSAEFPKEGPSILRIQQVVRGDSAAYFCASSPARTYEQYFGPGTRLTVT.

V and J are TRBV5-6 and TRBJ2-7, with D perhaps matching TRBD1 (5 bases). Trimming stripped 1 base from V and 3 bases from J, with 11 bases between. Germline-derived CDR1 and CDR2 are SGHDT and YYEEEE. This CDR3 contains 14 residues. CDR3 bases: TGTGCCAGCAGCTTGACCGCCAGGGACTACGAGCAGTACTTC. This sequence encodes CASSLTARDYEQYF.

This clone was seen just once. CDR3 loop: CASSRDRGFADTQYF. CDR3 bases: TGTGCCAGCTCCCGGGACAGGGGTTTTGCAGATACGCAGTATTTT. The V gene is TRBV2, the J gene TRBJ2-3; 10 bases are a match to TRBD1. Germline V gene lookup returns CDR1 SNHLY and CDR2 FYNNEI. After removal of 8 bases from V and 4 bases from J, the junction contained 9 bases not matched to a gene. This CDR3 is built from 15 residues. The full variable domain, in which reference TRBV2 and TRBJ2-3 provide the parts outside the CDR3, is EPEVTQTPSHQVTQMGQEVILRCVPISNHLYFYWYRQILGQKVEFLVSFYNNEISEKSEIFDDQFSVERPDGSNFTLKIRSTKLEDSAMYFCASSRDRGFADTQYFGPGTRLTVL.